This T cell receptor beta chain emerged from a study of blood T cells in healthy people across ages. Overall study results and limits: Possibly confounding the expanded clonotype changes was the fact that donor CMV status was unknown.

The sample, around 9.9 milliliters of peripheral blood, was drawn from each donor. Trimming stripped 4 bases from V and 1 base from J, with 11 bases between. This CDR3 has 14 residues. Germline V gene lookup returns CDR1 SGHRS and CDR2 YFSETQ. This clonotype was detected a few times. As yet, its antigen is unknown. The use of a sample-barcoded 5' primer and a J-beta primer mix characterized a second PCR of roughly 7 to 12 cycles. MiXCR, run by TCRdb on the 5' RACE reads, gives a single entry per CDR3 protein. The sample holds fewer than 1,200,000 distinct CDR3 sequences, approximately 25% seen once. These data also formed part of another study, on T cells of mothers and their children. That source reports: The donor cohort consisted of a few healthy Caucasian mothers and their six children.

This TCR was recovered from a girl aged 2 to 9 in good health. The chain joins TRBV5-1 to TRBJ1-2; TRBD1 is a possible D gene (6 bases). Sequencing used blood. The DNA of the CDR3 is TGCGCCAGCAGCGCAGCAGGGGTTAACTATGGCTACACCTTC. Translating gives CASSAAGVNYGYTF.